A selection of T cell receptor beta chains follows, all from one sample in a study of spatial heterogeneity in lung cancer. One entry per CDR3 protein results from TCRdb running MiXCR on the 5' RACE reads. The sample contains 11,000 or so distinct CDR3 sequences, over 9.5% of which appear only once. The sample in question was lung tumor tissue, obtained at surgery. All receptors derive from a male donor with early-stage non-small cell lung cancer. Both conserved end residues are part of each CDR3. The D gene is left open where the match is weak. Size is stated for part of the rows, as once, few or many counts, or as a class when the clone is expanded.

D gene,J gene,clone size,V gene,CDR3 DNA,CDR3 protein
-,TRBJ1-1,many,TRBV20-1,TGCAGTGCTAGGCAGGGTGGGGCCCCTGAAGCTTTCTTT,CSARQGGAPEAFF
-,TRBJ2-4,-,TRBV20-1,TGCAGTGCTAGAGAGCCAGTAGCCAAAAACATTCAGTACTTC,CSAREPVAKNIQYF
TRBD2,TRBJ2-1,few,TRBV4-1,TGCGCCAGCAGCCAAAGACTAGCGGGGGGGCATGAGCAGTTCTTC,CASSQRLAGGHEQFF
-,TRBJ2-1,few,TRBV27,TGTGCCAGCAGTCCGAGGAGCTCCTACAATGAGCAGTTCTTC,CASSPRSSYNEQFF
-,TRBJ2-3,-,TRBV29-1,TGCAGCGTTGGACAGGAGACAGATACGCAGTATTTT,CSVGQETDTQYF
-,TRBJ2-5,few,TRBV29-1,TGCAGCGTTAGCCAAGAGACCCAGTACTTC,CSVSQETQYF
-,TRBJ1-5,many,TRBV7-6,TGTGCCAGCAGCTTAGAGCCCAGGGACACTGACGATCAGCCCCAGCATTTT,CASSLEPRDTDDQPQHF
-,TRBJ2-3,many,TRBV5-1,TGCGCCAGCAGCTTGGCGTGGACAGTCCTACTCACAGATACGCAGTATTTT,CASSLAWTVLLTDTQYF
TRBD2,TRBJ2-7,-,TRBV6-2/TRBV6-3,TGTGCCAGCAGTTCTCGAGGACTAGCGACTTACGAGCAGTACTTC,CASSSRGLATYEQYF
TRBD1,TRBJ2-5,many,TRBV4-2,TGTGCCAGCAGCCAAGAGAGTATCCGGACAGGGGGAGGGACCCAGTACTTC,CASSQESIRTGGGTQYF
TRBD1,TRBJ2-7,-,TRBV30,TGTGCCTGGAGTATACAGGGGGCGAGCTACGAGCAGTACTTC,CAWSIQGASYEQYF
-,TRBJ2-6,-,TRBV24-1,TGTGCCACCAGTGAGGGGACTTACTCTGGGGCCAACGTCCTGACTTTC,CATSEGTYSGANVLTF
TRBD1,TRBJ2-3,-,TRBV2,TGTGCCAGCAGTGAAGGGGGACAGAGAGCGGATACGCAGTATTTT,CASSEGGQRADTQYF
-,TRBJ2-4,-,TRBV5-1,TGCGCCAGCAGCTTGTCTGCAGGACCGGGAGATGCCATTCAGTACTTC,CASSLSAGPGDAIQYF
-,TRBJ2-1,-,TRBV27,TGTGCCAGCAAAGAGACTACCTACAATGAGCAGTTCTTC,CASKETTYNEQFF
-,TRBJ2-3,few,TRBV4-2,TGTGCCAGCAGCCAAGATCGGCAAGATACGCAGTATTTT,CASSQDRQDTQYF
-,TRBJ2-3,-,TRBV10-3,TGTGCCATCAGTGAGTCACGGTTAACCCAAGATACGCAGTATTTT,CAISESRLTQDTQYF
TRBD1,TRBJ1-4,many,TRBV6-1,TGTGCCAGCAGCCGGGACAGGGCCTCCGAAAAACTGTTTTTT,CASSRDRASEKLFF
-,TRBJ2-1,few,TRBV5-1,TGCGCCAGACCCAAGTACAATGAGCAGTTCTTC,CARPKYNEQFF
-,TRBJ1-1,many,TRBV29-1,TGCAGCGTTTCCGGGACGAACACTGAAGCTTTCTTT,CSVSGTNTEAFF
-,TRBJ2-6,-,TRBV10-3,TGTGCCATCAGTGCCCGGGACGGCGGGCCCGGGGCCAACGTCCTGACTTTC,CAISARDGGPGANVLTF
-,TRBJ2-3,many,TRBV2,TGTGCCAGCAGTCCCCGGGGGGCCGGCACAGATACGCAGTATTTT,CASSPRGAGTDTQYF
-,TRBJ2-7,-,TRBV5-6,TGTGCCAGCAGCTTGTGGGGCAGCCCCTACGAGCAGTACTTC,CASSLWGSPYEQYF
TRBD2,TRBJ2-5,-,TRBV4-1,TGCGCCAGCAGCCAAGATATACTAGCGGGGGCCACGGGGGAGACCCAGTACTTC,CASSQDILAGATGETQYF
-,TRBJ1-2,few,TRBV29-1,TGCAGCGTTGACGGGCTCGGAGGGGTATATGGCTACACCTTC,CSVDGLGGVYGYTF
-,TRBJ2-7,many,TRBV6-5,TGTGCCAGCAGTCTTGGACAAGGGCGGTACGAGCAGTACTTC,CASSLGQGRYEQYF
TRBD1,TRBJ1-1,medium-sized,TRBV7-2,TGTGCCAGCTGCCTACAGGGGGCTTTCTTGAACACTGAAGCTTTCTTT,CASCLQGAFLNTEAFF
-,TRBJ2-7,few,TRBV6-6,TGTGCCAGCAGTTACACCCGGGCCGGGGGCTACGAGCAGTACTTC,CASSYTRAGGYEQYF
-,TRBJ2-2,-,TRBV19,TGTGCCAGTAGTGTAGGTCTGTCGAACACCGGGGAGCTGTTTTTT,CASSVGLSNTGELFF
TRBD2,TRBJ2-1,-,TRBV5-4,TGTGCCAGCAGCTTGGTTACTAGCGGGGGTAATGAGCAGTTCTTC,CASSLVTSGGNEQFF
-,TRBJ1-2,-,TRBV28,TGTGCCAGCAGTAAAGACCTGACAGGTTACTATGGCTACACCTTC,CASSKDLTGYYGYTF
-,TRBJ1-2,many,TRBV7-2,TGTGCCAGCAGCTTAGGGGGGGAGCCCCCTGGCTACACCTTC,CASSLGGEPPGYTF
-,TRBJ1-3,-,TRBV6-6,TGTGCCAGCAGTTACCCCGTGGCCATCTCTGGAAACACCATATATTTT,CASSYPVAISGNTIYF
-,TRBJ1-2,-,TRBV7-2,TGTGCCAGCAGCCTAACCTTATATGGCTACACCTTC,CASSLTLYGYTF
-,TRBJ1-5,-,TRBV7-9,TGTGCCAGCAGCCTCGTTAGGGGCCCCCAGCATTTT,CASSLVRGPQHF
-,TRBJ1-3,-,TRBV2,TGTGCCAGCAGTCCGGACAGTCTGAGCTCTGGAAACACCATATATTTT,CASSPDSLSSGNTIYF
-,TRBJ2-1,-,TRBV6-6,TGTGCCAGCAGTTCCCGACCCGGTCTCCTATCTAACAATGAGCAGTTCTTC,CASSSRPGLLSNNEQFF
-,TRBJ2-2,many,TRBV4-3,TGCGCCAGCAGCCAAATTAGGGGTCGGGCCGGGGAGCTGTTTTTT,CASSQIRGRAGELFF
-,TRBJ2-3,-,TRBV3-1,TGTGCCAGCAGTCAAGGACTGGGAGGCACAGATACGCAGTATTTT,CASSQGLGGTDTQYF
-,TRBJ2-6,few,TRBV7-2,TGTGCCCCCAAGGAGCGGTCTGGGGCCAACGTCCTGACTTTC,CAPKERSGANVLTF
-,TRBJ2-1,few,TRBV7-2,TGTGCCAGCGAAGGGGTGTTACCCTACAATGAGCAGTTCTTC,CASEGVLPYNEQFF
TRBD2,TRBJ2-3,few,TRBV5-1,TGCGCCAGCAGCTCCGGACTAGCTCGTGTAGATACGCAGTATTTT,CASSSGLARVDTQYF
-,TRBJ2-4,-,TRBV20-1,TGCAGTGGCCTCCCGGGGGTTTGGGCCAAAAACATTCAGTACTTC,CSGLPGVWAKNIQYF
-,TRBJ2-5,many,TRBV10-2,TGCGCCAGCAGTGAGGGGGGGCCCGGGGAGACCCAGTACTTC,CASSEGGPGETQYF
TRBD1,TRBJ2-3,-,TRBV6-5,TGTGCCAGCAGTACAGGGACAGCAAGAACAGATACGCAGTATTTT,CASSTGTARTDTQYF
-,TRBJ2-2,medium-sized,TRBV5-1,TGCGCCAGCAGCCCACAGGGAATCACCGGGGAGCTGTTTTTT,CASSPQGITGELFF
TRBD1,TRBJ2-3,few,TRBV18,TGTGCCAGCTCTACAGGACAGGGGAGCCGGGTCGATACGCAGTATTTT,CASSTGQGSRVDTQYF
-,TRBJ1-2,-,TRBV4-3,TGCGCCAGCAGCCAACGTAACAGGGCTGCGGATGGCTACACCTTC,CASSQRNRAADGYTF
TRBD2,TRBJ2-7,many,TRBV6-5,TGTGCCAGCACCGAGAACGCTGGACTAGGGAGGGGCGAGCAGTACTTC,CASTENAGLGRGEQYF
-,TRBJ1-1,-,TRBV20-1,TGCAGTGCCTTAAAGGCACAGAAGAACACTGAAGCTTTCTTT,CSALKAQKNTEAFF
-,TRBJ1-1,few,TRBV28,TGTGCCAGCAGTTCGCAGGGGACTGAGACTTTCTTT,CASSSQGTETFF
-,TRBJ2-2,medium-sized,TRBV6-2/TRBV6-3,TGTGCCAGCAGGATTCCGGCAGGGGACACCGGGGAGCTGTTTTTT,CASRIPAGDTGELFF
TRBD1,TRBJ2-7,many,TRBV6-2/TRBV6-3,TGTGCCAGCAGCTGGGACAGGGCCCGCGAGCAGTACTTC,CASSWDRAREQYF
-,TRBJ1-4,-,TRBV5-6,TGTGCCAGCCTGCGCGTCGGAGCGGGGGGAAATGAAAAACTGTTTTTT,CASLRVGAGGNEKLFF
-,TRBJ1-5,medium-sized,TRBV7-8,TGTGCCAGCAGCTTAGGACTTGATCAGCCCCAGCATTTT,CASSLGLDQPQHF
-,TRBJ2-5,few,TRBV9,TGTGCCAGCAGCCCCAGTCTCCAAGAGACCCAGTACTTC,CASSPSLQETQYF